The T cell receptor beta chain described here comes from a study of T cells in Graves' hyperthyroidism and ophthalmopathy (dated by TCRdb to the late 2010s). Notes on the research overall: Peripheral blood was sampled at the time of initial diagnosis, prior to any treatment. To identify distinguishing TCR V-J signatures, a discovery cohort of about 100 patients was used, comprising 43 with Graves' ophthalmopathy and approximately 57 with stable Graves' hyperthyroidism. Prospective prediction of ophthalmopathy was tested in an independent validation cohort of some 20 hyperthyroidism patients and around 16 patients who later progressed to ophthalmopathy. The 85 to 100 discovery patients were randomly split 7:3 into training and test sets. The study also compared thyroid tissue and blood T-cell repertoires from over 5 Graves' hyperthyroidism patients. Following sampling, methimazole starting at 30 mg daily was given to hyperthyroidism patients, and high-dose intravenous methylprednisolone was given to ophthalmopathy patients. The paper reports TCR Vbeta CDR3 sequencing of more than 120 peripheral blood samples: fewer than 50 ophthalmopathy, under 80 hyperthyroidism and around 17 progressor patients.

CDR1 and CDR2 were assigned from the germline V gene as WSHSY and SAAADI. The V and J ends are trimmed by 3 bases and 3 bases, leaving 9 bases between them. CDR3 length: 14 amino acids, cysteine to phenylalanine. The entry retains the CDR3 DNA only, 42 bases that are in frame from base 1. Concerning this clonotype: Its target antigen remains unknown. No quality values exist for individual bases; no much larger clone is one base distant.

The TCR beta CDR3 regions were amplified from the RNA transcripts. A first-round RT-PCR of the TCR CDR3 used the HTBI primer set with the Qiagen OneStep RT-PCR kit. A second multiplex PCR round built the libraries, followed by size selection and purification. The libraries were sequenced on an Illumina HiSeq2000 using paired-end 100 bp reads. The study's processing was this. SOAPnuke was used to process the raw data, with reads discarded if the reads contained adapters or uncalled bases, had a mean Phred below 15, or lacked an exact constant-primer or identifier match. High-quality paired reads were merged using COPE v1.2.5, and each unique nucleotide sequence was defined as a clonotype. MiTCR v1.1 was used to align clonotypes to the IMGT TRBV, TRBD and TRBJ reference segments. The analysis included only V-J combinations with a frequency above 0.0001, which together covered roughly 99% of the repertoires. The TCS score was defined as the ratio of F50 (clonal expansion) to E x V (chaos), calculated using BLOSUM62-based TCRdist between CDR3 peptides within each V-J. Welch's t-statistics and random forest reduced roughly 530 V-J features to 13, which were used in a naive Bayes classifier (R e1071). TCRdb redid the processing of the public reads, applying fastp at Q25 and MiXCR, and retained in-frame beta chains. Under each unique CDR3 protein, matching rows form one entry showing the most common genes and DNA. Here the V and J calls rest on TCRdb's processing, not on the authors' analysis. The sample table holds around 360,000 distinct CDR3 sequences, of which nearly 15% were seen once. Roughly a fifth of the sample comes from the top ten.

Moderately to severely active disease, a Clinical Activity Score of at least 3, a NOSPECS grade of at least 4, and a duration under 3 months were present in ophthalmopathy patients. Any patient with an uncontrolled infection, another autoimmune disease, pregnancy or lactation was excluded. Diagnoses were based on clinical symptoms, serum thyroxine and TRAb, thyroid ultrasound and orbital computed tomography. PBMCs were separated from roughly 10 ml of fresh peripheral blood using Ficoll-Paque density gradient centrifugation. Total RNA was extracted with Trizol reagent, and quality was checked on an Agilent 2100 Bioanalyzer. Results the study describes overall, beyond this receptor: Sample size was not statistically predetermined, and blinding of investigators to group allocation was not performed. In cross-validation, a model built on a 13 V-J signature told ophthalmopathy apart from stable hyperthyroidism with over 85% sensitivity and around 81% specificity, and in testing the same model reached 80%/75%. In validation, progression to ophthalmopathy was predicted by the model with approximately 67% sensitivity and under 85% specificity, a median of 6.5 months before onset. Most expanded thyroid clonotypes (frequency above 0.001) were also found in blood, which suggests that blood repertoires may mirror thyroid immune responses.

Sequenced sample: blood. The chain uses TRBV10-2 and TRBJ1-5; no D gene call is confident. This TCR came from a woman in her fifties or sixties with Graves' ophthalmopathy. The nucleotides are TGCGCCAGCAGTGACGGTTCAGTCAATCAGCCCCAGCATTTT. This yields the protein CASSDGSVNQPQHF.